This passage covers 11 T cell receptor beta chains from one sample sequenced in a study of cytomegalovirus exposure and HLA in healthy donors. It was with 60 Vbeta and 13 Jbeta primers that the PCR ran. The data were produced by immunoSEQ multiplex PCR, yet TCRdb's version contains in-frame clones alone and is incomplete. The sample holds 150,000 or so clones, roughly 85% seen once. The sample consisted of PBMCs. Receptors were obtained from a male donor in good health and CMV-seronegative.

The genes are TRBV5-1 and TRBJ2-4; 11 bases are shared with TRBD2. Unmatched junction bases numbered 15, after V lost 1 base and J lost 0 bases. Germline assignment: CDR1 SGHRS and CDR2 YFSETQ. There are 21 residues in the CDR3. The CDR3 DNA sequence: TGCGCCAGCAGCTTGAGGCCTTCTAGCGGGGGGACGTTACTAGCCAAAAACATTCAGTACTTC. Its protein product is CASSLRPSSGGTLLAKNIQYF. The full variable domain, its missing parts supplied by reference TRBV5-1 and TRBJ2-4, is KAGVTQTPRYLIKTRGQQVTLSCSPISGHRSVSWYQQTPGQGLQFLFEYFSETQRNKGNFPGRFSGRQFSNSRSEMNVSTLELGDSALYLCASSLRPSSGGTLLAKNIQYFGAGTRLSVL.

This clone was counted once. V and J are TRBV29-1 and TRBJ1-2; 8 nucleotides agree with TRBD1. Trimming took 2 bases from V and 4 from J; bases not matched to a gene: 9. CDR3 size: 15 residues. Germline V CDR1 and CDR2: SQVTM, ANQGSEA. The CDR3 is CSVEYSGQGGYGYTF. Written as DNA, the CDR3 is TGCAGCGTTGAATACTCCGGACAGGGAGGCTATGGCTACACCTTC. Supplemented by reference TRBV29-1 and TRBJ1-2, the full variable domain reads SAVISQKPSRDICQRGTSLTIQCQVDSQVTMMFWYRQQPGQSLTLIATANQGSEATYESGFVIDKFPISRPNLTFSTLTVSNMSPEDSSIYLCSVEYSGQGGYGYTFGSGTRLTVV.

The chain combines TRBV27 with TRBJ1-2; TRBD1 agrees at 7 bases. V trimming: 7 bases; J trimming: 2 bases; junction bases outside the gene matches: 4. Germline V lookup: CDR1 MNHEY, CDR2 SMNVEV (reference sequence). The CDR3 runs to 13 residues. CDR3 bases: TGTGCCAGCAAACCGGGACAGAACTATGGCTACACCTTC. Translating it yields CASKPGQNYGYTF.

The V gene is TRBV21-1, the J gene TRBJ2-5; the D segment call TRBD1 is taken from the table without a DNA check. TRBV21-1 is a pseudogene locus. The CDR3 covers 16 residues. The chain's CDR3 is CASSRTGRKIQETQYF. The CDR3 DNA is TGTGCCAGCAGCCGTACAGGACGGAAGATTCAAGAGACCCAGTACTTC.

This CDR3 is CASSLGWGQGETASEAFF. In DNA, the CDR3 is TGTGCCAGCAGCTTAGGGTGGGGACAGGGGGAAACGGCATCTGAAGCTTTCTTT. The V call is TRBV7-9, the J call TRBJ1-1; 11 bases align to TRBD1. The V and J ends lost 1 base and 6 bases, in that order; junction bases with no gene match: 13. The CDR3 runs to 18 residues. Germline values: CDR1 SEHNR, CDR2 FQNEAQ (reference sequence).

This chain joins TRBV18 and TRBJ1-4; a weak D match, TRBD1 (5 bases). Germline V gene data show CDR1 as KGHSH and CDR2 as LQKENI. The CDR3 contains 13 residues. Trimming cost V 4 bases and J 13 bases, with 16 bases left between them. CDR3 coding DNA: TGTGCCAGCTCACAAGGGTCCTTAGGGGCACTGTTTTTT. Protein: CASSQGSLGALFF.

This sequence joins TRBV6-1 and TRBJ2-5; 9 nucleotides align to TRBD2. This CDR3 has 14 residues. CDR1 is MNHNS and CDR2 is SASEGT in the germline V gene. V was clipped by 7 bases and J by 0 bases; unmatched bases: 3. The CDR3 bases are TGTGCCAGCACCGGGACTAGCTACCAAGAGACCCAGTACTTC. Translation gives CASTGTSYQETQYF.

V usage is TRBV7-8 and J usage is TRBJ2-2; D is undetermined. CDR3 length: 17 amino acids. Per germline, CDR1 SGHVS and CDR2 FQNEAQ. Between the trimmed V and J ends, which lost 2 bases and 3 bases, there was a span of 16 bases. The CDR3 DNA follows: TGTGCCAGCAGCTTATTCCTCCCTCCTAGAGACACCGGGGAGCTGTTTTTT. Translated: CASSLFLPPRDTGELFF.

V is TRBV30 and J is TRBJ1-1; possibly TRBD1 for D (5 bases). Germline V gene sequence: CDR1 GTSNPN, CDR2 SVGIG (reference sequence). Trimming removed 2 bases from V and 7 bases from J, with 17 bases in between. The CDR3 spans 14 residues. DNA for the CDR3: TGTGCCTGGAGTAGAGCCTCAGTGGGGGGTGAAGCTTTCTTT. Protein product: CAWSRASVGGEAFF.

The rearrangement links TRBV19 to TRBJ1-2; 8 nucleotides match TRBD1. V was pared by 7 bases and J by 8 bases, with 3 bases of the junction left unmatched. The germline gives CDR1 LNHDA, CDR2 SQIVND (reference sequence). The CDR3 is made up of 11 amino acids. CDR3 DNA sequence: TGTGCCAGTATCGGACAGGGAGGCTACACCTTC. Translated: CASIGQGGYTF.

The rearrangement links TRBV9 to TRBJ2-5; 8 bases are shared with TRBD1. TRBJ2-7 explains the end of the DNA better; the J call may be wrong. Germline-derived CDR1 and CDR2 are SGDLS and YYNGEE. The length of the CDR3 is 14 residues. The CDR3 DNA reads TGTGCCAGCAGCGGAGAAACAGGGGGCTACGAGCAGTACTTC. Its translation is CASSGETGGYEQYF.